The present T cell receptor beta chain was sequenced within a study of T cell responses to AZD1222 COVID-19 vaccine. CDR1 is MNHNS and CDR2 is SASEGT in the germline V gene. This CDR3 has 14 residues. V dropped 2 bases and J dropped 4 bases, with 12 bases sitting between them. Sequenced by immunoSEQ multiplex PCR; TCRdb stores in-frame clones only, minus some. Of fewer than 95,000 clones listed, approximately 90% were seen once; the top ten hold 8%. The TCR comes from an adult who received the AZD1222 COVID-19 vaccine. The sample in question was peripheral blood, obtained 28 days after the second AZD1222 dose. The rearrangement uses TRBV6-1 and TRBJ2-7; D may correspond to TRBD1 or TRBD2 (5 bases each). CDR3 sequence (DNA): TGTGCCAGCAGTGAAAGGAGTGGGGGTTACGAGCAGTACTTC. It is translated as CASSERSGGYEQYF.